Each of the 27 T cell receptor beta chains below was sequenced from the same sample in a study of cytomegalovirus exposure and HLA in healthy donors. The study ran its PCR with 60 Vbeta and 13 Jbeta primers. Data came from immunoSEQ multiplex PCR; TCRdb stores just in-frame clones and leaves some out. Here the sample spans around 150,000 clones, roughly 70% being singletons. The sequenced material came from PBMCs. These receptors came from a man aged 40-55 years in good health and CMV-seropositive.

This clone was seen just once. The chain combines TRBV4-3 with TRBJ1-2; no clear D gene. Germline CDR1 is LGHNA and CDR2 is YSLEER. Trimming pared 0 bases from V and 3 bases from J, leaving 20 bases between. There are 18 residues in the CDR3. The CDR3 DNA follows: TGCGCCAGCAGCCAAGATGGAGCAGGCCTTTCCGGGGACTATGGCTACACCTTC. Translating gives CASSQDGAGLSGDYGYTF.

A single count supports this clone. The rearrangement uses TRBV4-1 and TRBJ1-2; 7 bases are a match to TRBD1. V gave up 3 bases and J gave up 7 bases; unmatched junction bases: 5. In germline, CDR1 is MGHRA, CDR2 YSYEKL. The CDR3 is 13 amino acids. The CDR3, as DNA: TGCGCCAGCAGCCACCCAGGGGGAAGTGGCTACACCTTC. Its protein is CASSHPGGSGYTF.

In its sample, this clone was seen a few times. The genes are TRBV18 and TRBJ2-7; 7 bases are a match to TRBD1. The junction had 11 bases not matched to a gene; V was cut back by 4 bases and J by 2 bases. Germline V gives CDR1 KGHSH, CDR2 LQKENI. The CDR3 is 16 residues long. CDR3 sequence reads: CASSLRTGDGTYEQYF. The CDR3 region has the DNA TGTGCCAGCTCACTTCGGACAGGCGATGGGACCTACGAGCAGTACTTC. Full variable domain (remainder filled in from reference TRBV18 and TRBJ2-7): NAGVMQNPRHLVRRRGQEARLRCSPMKGHSHVYWYRQLPEEGLKFMVYLQKENIIDESGMPKERFSAEFPKEGPSILRIQQVVRGDSAAYFCASSLRTGDGTYEQYFGPGTRLTVT.

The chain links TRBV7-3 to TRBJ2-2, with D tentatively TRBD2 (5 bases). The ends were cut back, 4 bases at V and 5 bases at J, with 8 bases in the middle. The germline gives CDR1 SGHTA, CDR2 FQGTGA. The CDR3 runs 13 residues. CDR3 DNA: TGTGCCAGCAGCTCCCCGGGAACCGGGGAGCTGTTTTTT. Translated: CASSSPGTGELFF.

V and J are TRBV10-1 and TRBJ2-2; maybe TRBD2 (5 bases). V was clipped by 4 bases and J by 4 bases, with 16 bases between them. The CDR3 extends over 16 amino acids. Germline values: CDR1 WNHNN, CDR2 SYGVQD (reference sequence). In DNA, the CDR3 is TGCGCCAGCAGTGGGTGGGGATGGAGGCCCACCGGGGAGCTGTTTTTT. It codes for CASSGWGWRPTGELFF.

CDR3 bases: TGTGCCAGCAGCTCCGCCTACGAGCAGTACTTC. Its translation: CASSSAYEQYF. The chain employs TRBV27 and TRBJ2-7; D unclear. The CDR3 is 11 amino acids. Germline V gives CDR1 MNHEY, CDR2 SMNVEV (reference sequence). The V and J ends lost 6 bases and 2 bases respectively, with 5 bases between them.

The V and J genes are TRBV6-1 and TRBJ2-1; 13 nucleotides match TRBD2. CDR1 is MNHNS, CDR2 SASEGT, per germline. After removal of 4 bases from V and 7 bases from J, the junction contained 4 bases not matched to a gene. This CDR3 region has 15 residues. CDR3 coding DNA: TGTGCCAGCAGTGGCCTGACTAGCGGGGGGAATGAGCAGTTCTTC. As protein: CASSGLTSGGNEQFF.

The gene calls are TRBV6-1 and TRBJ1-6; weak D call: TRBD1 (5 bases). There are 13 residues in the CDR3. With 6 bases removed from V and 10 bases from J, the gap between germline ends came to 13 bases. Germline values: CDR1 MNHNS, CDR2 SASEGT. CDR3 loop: CASSARGGSPLHF. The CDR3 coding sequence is TGTGCCAGCAGCGCACGGGGGGGGTCACCCCTCCACTTT.

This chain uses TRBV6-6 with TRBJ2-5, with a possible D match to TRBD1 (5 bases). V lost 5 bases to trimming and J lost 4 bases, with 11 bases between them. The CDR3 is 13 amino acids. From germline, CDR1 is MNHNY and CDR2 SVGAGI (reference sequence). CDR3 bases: TGTGCCAGCAGTAAGGACCAGGGAGAGACCCAGTACTTC. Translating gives CASSKDQGETQYF.

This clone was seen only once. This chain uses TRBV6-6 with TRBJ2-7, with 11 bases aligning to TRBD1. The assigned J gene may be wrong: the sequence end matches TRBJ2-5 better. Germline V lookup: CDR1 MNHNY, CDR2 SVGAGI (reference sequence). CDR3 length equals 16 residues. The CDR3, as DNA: TGTGCCAGCACCGCCCCGGGACAGGGGGTCTCGGAGACCCAGTACTTC. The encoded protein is CASTAPGQGVSETQYF.

This chain's CDR3 is CASSRTGGQNTEAFF. The CDR3 region has the DNA TGTGCCAGCAGCCGGACAGGGGGCCAGAACACTGAAGCTTTCTTT. The chain combines TRBV6-5 with TRBJ1-1; 11 positions match TRBD1. The length of the CDR3 is 15 residues. Losses at the gene ends were 6 bases for V and 1 base for J; bases not matched to a gene: 4. CDR1 is MNHEY, CDR2 SVGAGI, per germline.

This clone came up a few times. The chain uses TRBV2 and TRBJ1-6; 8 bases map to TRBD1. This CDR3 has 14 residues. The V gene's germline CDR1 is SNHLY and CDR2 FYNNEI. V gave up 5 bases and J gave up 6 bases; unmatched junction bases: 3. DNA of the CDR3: TGTGCCAGCAGTCGGGACAGGAGTAATTCACCCCTCCACTTT. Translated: CASSRDRSNSPLHF.

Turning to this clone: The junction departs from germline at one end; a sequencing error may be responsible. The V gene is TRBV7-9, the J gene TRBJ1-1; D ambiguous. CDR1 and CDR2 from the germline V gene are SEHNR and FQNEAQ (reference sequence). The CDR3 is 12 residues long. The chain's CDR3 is CSSSLYEGEAFF. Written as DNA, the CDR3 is TGTTCCAGCAGCTTATATGAGGGTGAAGCTTTCTTT.

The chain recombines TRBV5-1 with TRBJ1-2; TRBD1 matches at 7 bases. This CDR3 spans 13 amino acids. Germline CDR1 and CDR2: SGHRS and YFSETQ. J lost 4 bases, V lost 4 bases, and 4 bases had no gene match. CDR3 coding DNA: TGCGCCAGCAGCCCCCAGGGGGGCTATGGCTACACCTTC. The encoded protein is CASSPQGGYGYTF.

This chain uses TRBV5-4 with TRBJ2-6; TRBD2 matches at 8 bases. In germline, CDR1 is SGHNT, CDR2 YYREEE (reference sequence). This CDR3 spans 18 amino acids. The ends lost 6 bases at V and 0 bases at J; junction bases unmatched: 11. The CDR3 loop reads CASTPGGGLNSGANVLTF. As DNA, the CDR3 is TGTGCCAGCACCCCCGGGGGGGGGCTAAACTCTGGGGCCAACGTCCTGACTTTC.

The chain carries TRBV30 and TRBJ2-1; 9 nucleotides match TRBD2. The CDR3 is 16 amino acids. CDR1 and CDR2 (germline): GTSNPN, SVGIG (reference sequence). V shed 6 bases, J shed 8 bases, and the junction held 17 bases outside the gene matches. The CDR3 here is CACLPGSAGGLDEQFF. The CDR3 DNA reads TGTGCCTGCCTCCCCGGTAGCGCGGGGGGGCTGGATGAGCAGTTCTTC.

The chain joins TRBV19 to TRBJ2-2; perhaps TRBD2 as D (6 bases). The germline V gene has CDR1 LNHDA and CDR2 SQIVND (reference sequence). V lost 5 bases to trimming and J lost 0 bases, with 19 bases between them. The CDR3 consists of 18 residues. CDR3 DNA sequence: TGTGCCAGTAGTTTCCGGGGGATGACTTTTACGAACACCGGGGAGCTGTTTTTT. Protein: CASSFRGMTFTNTGELFF.

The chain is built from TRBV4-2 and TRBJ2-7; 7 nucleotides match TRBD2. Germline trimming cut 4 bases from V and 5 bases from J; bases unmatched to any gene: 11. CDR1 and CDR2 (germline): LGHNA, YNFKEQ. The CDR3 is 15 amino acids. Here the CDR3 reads CASSPGTTPHDEQYF. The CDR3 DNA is TGTGCCAGCAGCCCAGGGACTACCCCTCACGACGAGCAGTACTTC.

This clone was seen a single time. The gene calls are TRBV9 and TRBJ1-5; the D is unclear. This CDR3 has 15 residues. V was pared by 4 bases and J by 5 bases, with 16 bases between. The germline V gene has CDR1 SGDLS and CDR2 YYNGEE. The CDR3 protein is CASSPGRTPDQPQHF. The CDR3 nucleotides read TGTGCCAGCAGCCCCGGACGGACTCCGGATCAGCCCCAGCATTTT.

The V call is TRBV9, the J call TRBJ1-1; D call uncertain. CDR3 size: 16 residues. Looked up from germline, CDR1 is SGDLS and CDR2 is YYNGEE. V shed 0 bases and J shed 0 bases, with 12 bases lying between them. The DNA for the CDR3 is TGTGCCAGCAGCGTAGATAACGGCGGAATGAACACTGAAGCTTTCTTT. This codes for CASSVDNGGMNTEAFF.

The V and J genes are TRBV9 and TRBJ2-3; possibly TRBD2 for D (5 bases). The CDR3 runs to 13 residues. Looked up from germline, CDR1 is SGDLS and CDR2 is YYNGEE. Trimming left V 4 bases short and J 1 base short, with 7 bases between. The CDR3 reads CASSPEGTDTQYF. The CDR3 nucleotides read TGTGCCAGCAGCCCGGAGGGCACAGATACGCAGTATTTT.

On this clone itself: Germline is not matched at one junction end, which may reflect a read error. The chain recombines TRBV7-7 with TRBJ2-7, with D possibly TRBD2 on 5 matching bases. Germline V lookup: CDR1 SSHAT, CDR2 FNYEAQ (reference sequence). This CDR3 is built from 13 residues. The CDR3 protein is CASSFGSSYEQYF. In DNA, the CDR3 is TGTGCTAGCAGCTTTGGGAGCTCCTACGAGCAGTACTTC. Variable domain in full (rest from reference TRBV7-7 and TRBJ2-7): GAGVSQSPRYKVTKRGQDVTLRCDPISSHATLYWYQQALGQGPEFLTYFNYEAQPDKSGLPSDRFSAERPEGSISTLTIQRTEQRDSAMYRCASSFGSSYEQYFGPGTRLTVT.

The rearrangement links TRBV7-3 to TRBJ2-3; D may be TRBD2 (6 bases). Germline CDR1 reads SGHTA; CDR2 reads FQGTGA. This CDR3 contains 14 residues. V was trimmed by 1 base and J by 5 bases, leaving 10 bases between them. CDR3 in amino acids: CASSLSGAGDTQYF. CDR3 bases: TGTGCCAGCAGCTTAAGCGGGGCGGGAGATACGCAGTATTTT.

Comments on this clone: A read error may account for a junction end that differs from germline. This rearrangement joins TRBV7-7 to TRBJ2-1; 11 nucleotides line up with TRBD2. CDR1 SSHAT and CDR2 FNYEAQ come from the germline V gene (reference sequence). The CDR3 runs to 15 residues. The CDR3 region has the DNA TGTGCTAGCAGCTTGCAACTAGCGGGGGCCAATGAGCAGTTCTTC. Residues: CASSLQLAGANEQFF.

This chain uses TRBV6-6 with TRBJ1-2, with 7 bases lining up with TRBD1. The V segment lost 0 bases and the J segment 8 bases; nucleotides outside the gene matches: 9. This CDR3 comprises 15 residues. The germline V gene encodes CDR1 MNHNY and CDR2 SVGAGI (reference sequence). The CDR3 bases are TGTGCCAGCAGTTACTCGAGACAGGGATCGGGGGGCTACACCTTC. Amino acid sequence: CASSYSRQGSGGYTF.

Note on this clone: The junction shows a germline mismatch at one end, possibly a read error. The CDR3: CASSEGAGAPVF. CDR3 nucleotide sequence: TGTGCCAGCAGTGAGGGGGCGGGGGCGCCGGTGTTT. The chain joins TRBV2 to TRBJ1-3, with TRBD1 as a possible D gene (6 bases). Per germline, CDR1 SNHLY and CDR2 FYNNEI. CDR3 length: 12 residues.

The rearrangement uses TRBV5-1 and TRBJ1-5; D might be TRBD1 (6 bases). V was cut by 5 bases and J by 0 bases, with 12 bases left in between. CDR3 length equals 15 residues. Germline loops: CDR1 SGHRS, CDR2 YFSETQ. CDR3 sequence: CASSYRQDSNQPQHF. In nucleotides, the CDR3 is TGCGCCAGCAGTTATCGACAGGATAGCAATCAGCCCCAGCATTTT.